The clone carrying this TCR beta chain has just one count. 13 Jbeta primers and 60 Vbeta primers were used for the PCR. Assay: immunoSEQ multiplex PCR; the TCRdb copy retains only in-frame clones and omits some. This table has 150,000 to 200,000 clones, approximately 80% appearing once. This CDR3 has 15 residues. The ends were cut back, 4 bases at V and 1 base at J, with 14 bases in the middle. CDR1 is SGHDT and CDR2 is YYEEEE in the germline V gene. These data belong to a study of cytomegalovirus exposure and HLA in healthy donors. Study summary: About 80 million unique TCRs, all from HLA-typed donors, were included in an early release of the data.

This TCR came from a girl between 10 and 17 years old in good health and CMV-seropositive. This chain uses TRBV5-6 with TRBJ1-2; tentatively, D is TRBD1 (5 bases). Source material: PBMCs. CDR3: CASSKPQGFNYGYTF. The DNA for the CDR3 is TGTGCCAGCAGCAAACCGCAGGGCTTTAACTATGGCTACACCTTC. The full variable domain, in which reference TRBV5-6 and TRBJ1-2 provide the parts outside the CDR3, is DAGVTQSPTHLIKTRGQQVTLRCSPKSGHDTVSWYQQALGQGPQFIFQYYEEEERQRGNFPDRFSGHQFPNYSSELNVNALLLGDSALYLCASSKPQGFNYGYTFGSGTRLTVV.